This T cell receptor beta chain is drawn from a study of read filtering for tumor transcriptome and immune sequencing (dated by TCRdb to between 2020 and 2021). For the wider study: The cohort was composed of more than 16 male and 14 female patients, with a mean age of approximately 72 years and an age range of roughly 45 to 80. After DNase treatment, whole-transcriptome libraries were prepared with the TruSeq RNA Access Library Prep Kit. By revised international staging, fewer than ten patients were R-ISS I, around 15 were R-ISS II and about 7 were R-ISS III. The study compared TCR repertoires from targeted immune repertoire sequencing and bulk whole-transcriptome sequencing run on the same bone marrow samples. TCR-region mapped reads per sample ranged from about 3.5 to 10.27 million with IR-seq versus only about 75 to 1,400 with RNA-seq. One of the main goals was to work out a read-filtering strategy for immune repertoire data, in particular whether clonotypes backed by only a single read should be removed. Summary of the overall study and its limitations: The sorted CD138-negative fraction was composed of a mixed bone marrow immune population rather than of purified T cells. When single-read clonotypes were removed, the proportions of shared clonotypes in IR-seq and RNA-seq correlated more strongly. In IR-seq, single-read clonotypes were approximately 80% of clonotypes but 3% to 4.5% of total reads; in RNA-seq they were roughly 73% of clonotypes and about 40% of reads. Compared with RNA-seq, IR-seq captured clonotypes at much higher depth and more reliably, and a smaller IR-seq throughput was enough to identify most shared clonotypes.

Starting from 400 to 450 ng RNA, TCR libraries were constructed with the Immunoverse kit using molecular barcoded adaptors that cover the alpha/delta and beta/gamma chains. TCR library preparation used the same RNA that was used for transcriptome sequencing. TCR libraries were sequenced on an Illumina HiSeq 4000 with 2 x 150 cycles. As for the authors' bioinformatics: MiXCR aligned TCR reads to human V, D, J and C references and assembled the aligned reads into CDR3 clonotypes, with quality filtering and error correction included. The tcR package in R was used to analyze clonotype counts and gene usage diversity. Raw mapping reads were checked after the RNA-seq reads had been mapped by STAR aligner version 2.5.3a onto the human GRCh37 genome. To test the effect of sequencing depth on detected clonotypes, IR-seq fastq files were randomly downsampled using Seqtk 1.3. Through fastp at Q25 and MiXCR, TCRdb rebuilt clones from the public reads, retaining in-frame beta chains. Rows with a matching CDR3 protein are joined into one entry that keeps the most common DNA and genes. TCRdb's processing, not the authors', yielded these V and J calls. The sample contains tens of thousands of distinct CDR3 sequences, roughly 20% of them found a single time. Of the sample, about a tenth falls within the top ten clones.

This clonotype occurred many times. Its cognate antigen has yet to be identified. One base away there is no much larger clone; base qualities are not given. Every patient had bone marrow sampled at the time of active disease. Isolation of bone marrow mononuclear cells was performed by Ficoll-Hypaque density gradient centrifugation. CD138-negative cells were obtained by negative selection after labeling with CD138 magnetic microbeads on a MACS separator, removing myeloma plasma cells. The purity of the isolated cells was checked by flow cytometry with CD138 antibodies on an Attune NxT. Total RNA was extracted using TRIzol reagent and was quantified on a NanoDrop spectrophotometer. Paired RNA-seq and IR-seq were performed on each patient's CD138-negative bone marrow sample. V lost 4 bases and J lost 2 bases, and the count of bases not matched to a germline gene is 6. CDR1 and CDR2 (DFQATT, SNEGSKA) derive from the germline V gene (reference sequence). Inclusive of the bounding cysteine and phenylalanine, the CDR3 is 14 residues long. The only DNA kept is the CDR3, 42 bases in frame from the first base.

This receptor was obtained from a donor aged 40 or over with multiple myeloma. The chain couples TRBV20-1 to TRBJ2-3, with 7 central nucleotides matching TRBD2. The sample taken for sequencing was a population of CD138-negative cells sorted from bone marrow. In light of the paper, this sample's cell subset or site label describes: bone marrow mononuclear cells depleted of CD138+ plasma/myeloma cells by negative magnetic selection. The DNA reads as follows: TGCAGTGCTATCCTAGCGGTTCTCACAGATACGCAGTATTTT. It translates as CSAILAVLTDTQYF.